The 24 T cell receptor beta chains listed next were all sequenced from one sample in a study of CD8+ T cells in alopecia areata. cDNA prepared by RNA extraction and subsequent reverse transcription served as the template for sequencing. Repertoires were generated with immunoSEQ multiplex PCR, while TCRdb's copy carries only in-frame clones and drops some. The repertoire has 120,000 to 150,000 clones, over 80% of them found once; the top ten carry more than 12%. The source material was CD8+ T cells sorted from blood, sampled at week 0. These receptors all stem from a human donor with alopecia areata.

Concerning this clone: Distinct nucleotide sequences in the sample also encode this CDR3. The chain links TRBV9 to TRBJ2-2; D is tentatively TRBD1 or TRBD2 (5 bases each). Trimming left V 2 bases short and J 0 bases short, with 8 bases between. This CDR3 is built from 15 residues. In germline, CDR1 is SGDLS, CDR2 YYNGEE. For the CDR3, the DNA is TGTGCCAGCAGCGTCGGGACGACGAACACCGGGGAGCTGTTTTTT. Amino acids: CASSVGTTNTGELFF. Filled out from reference TRBV9 and TRBJ2-2, the complete variable domain reads DSGVTQTPKHLITATGQRVTLRCSPRSGDLSVYWYQQSLDQGLQFLIQYYNGEERAKGNILERFSAQQFPDLHSELNLSSLELGDSALYFCASSVGTTNTGELFFGEGSRLTVL.

The gene calls are TRBV30 and TRBJ2-2; D possibly corresponds to TRBD1 (5 bases). The CDR3 loop spans 14 amino acids. Germline loops: CDR1 GTSNPN, CDR2 SVGIG (reference sequence). Trimming removed 0 bases at V and 4 bases at J, with 9 bases between. The CDR3 bases are TGTGCCTGGAGTGTAGGGGCTGGCACCGGGGAGCTGTTTTTT. This gives the protein CAWSVGAGTGELFF. Combining the CDR3 with reference TRBV30 and TRBJ2-2 gives the whole variable domain SQTIHQWPATLVQPVGSPLSLECTVEGTSNPNLYWYRQAAGRGLQLLFYSVGIGQISSEVPQNLSASRPQDRQFILSSKKLLLSDSGFYLCAWSVGAGTGELFFGEGSRLTVL.

The genes are TRBV7-9 and TRBJ1-2, with 9 positions matching TRBD1. The J segment lost 5 bases and the V segment lost 0 bases, leaving 7 bases of the junction unmatched. CDR1 is SEHNR and CDR2 is FQNEAQ in the germline V gene (reference sequence). There are 16 residues in the CDR3. The CDR3 region has the DNA TGTGCCAGCAGCTTAGCCCGACAGGGGGTAGGGTATGGCTACACCTTC. It encodes CASSLARQGVGYGYTF.

The chain employs TRBV28 and TRBJ2-2, with 7 bases matching TRBD2. Germline V gene lookup returns CDR1 MDHEN and CDR2 SYDVKM. The CDR3 is made up of 17 amino acids. V lost 3 bases, J lost 4 bases, and 11 bases stayed unmatched. The CDR3 DNA reads TGTGCCAGCAGTTTCAAGTATGAAGCGGGACTCACCGGGGAGCTGTTTTTT. Its protein product is CASSFKYEAGLTGELFF.

The chain recombines TRBV5-1 with TRBJ1-1, with TRBD1 identical over 10 bases. Germline values: CDR1 SGHRS, CDR2 YFSETQ. The CDR3 has 15 amino acids. V trimming: 2 bases; J trimming: 0 bases; junction bases outside the gene matches: 1. The CDR3 loop is CASSFGQGVNTEAFF. The DNA of the CDR3 is TGCGCCAGCAGCTTCGGACAGGGGGTGAACACTGAAGCTTTCTTT.

The chain uses TRBV29-1 and TRBJ1-3, with 10 bases lining up with TRBD1. CDR1 SQVTM and CDR2 ANQGSEA come from the germline V gene. This CDR3 has 14 residues. Trimming removed 3 bases from V and 4 bases from J; junction bases left unmatched: 3. The CDR3 DNA sequence: TGCAGCGTTGAGGGACAGGGGACGGGAAACACCATATATTTT. It encodes CSVEGQGTGNTIYF.

This chain uses TRBV7-3 with TRBJ2-7; D not certain. CDR1 SGHTA and CDR2 FQGTGA come from the germline V gene. CDR3 length: 12 residues. V dropped 1 base and J dropped 5 bases, with 6 bases sitting between them. This CDR3 reads CASSLSGDEQYF. The DNA for the CDR3 is TGTGCCAGCAGCTTAAGTGGGGACGAGCAGTACTTC. The complete variable domain, with remaining parts taken from reference TRBV7-3 and TRBJ2-7, reads GAGVSQTPSNKVTEKGKYVELRCDPISGHTALYWYRQSLGQGPEFLIYFQGTGAADDSGLPNDRFFAVRPEGSVSTLKIQRTERGDSAVYLCASSLSGDEQYFGPGTRLTVT.

The chain joins TRBV6-5 to TRBJ1-6; no reliable D call. V gave up 2 bases and J gave up 6 bases, with 14 bases separating them. The CDR3 loop spans 16 amino acids. Germline V gene lookup returns CDR1 MNHEY and CDR2 SVGAGI. Here the CDR3 DNA reads TGTGCCAGCAGTTACCTACTCGTACAGAGTAATTCACCCCTCCACTTT. It translates to CASSYLLVQSNSPLHF.

This rearrangement joins TRBV29-1 to TRBJ2-7; D is ambiguous. The DNA end favors TRBJ2-1, so the J call may be wrong. The CDR3 covers 10 residues. The germline gives CDR1 SQVTM, CDR2 ANQGSEA. In nucleotides, the CDR3 is TGCAGCGTTTCCTACAATGAGCAGTTCTTC. The encoded protein is CSVSYNEQFF.

V and J are TRBV6-5 and TRBJ1-2; 7 bases line up with TRBD1. This CDR3 spans 12 amino acids. Germline-derived CDR1 and CDR2 are MNHEY and SVGAGI. V trimming: 5 bases; J trimming: 6 bases; junction bases outside the gene matches: 3. The CDR3 loop is CASSEQGNGYTF. The CDR3, as DNA: TGTGCCAGCAGTGAACAGGGGAATGGCTACACCTTC.

V usage is TRBV7-9 and J usage is TRBJ2-2; no reliable D call. Germline V gene data show CDR1 as SEHNR and CDR2 as FQNEAQ (reference sequence). The CDR3 totals 12 residues. Deletions cut 7 bases from V and 1 base from J, with 4 bases between. CDR3 coding DNA: TGTGCCAGCATCTTGAACACCGGGGAGCTGTTTTTT. Its translation is CASILNTGELFF.

V and J are TRBV25-1 and TRBJ2-7; 7 positions match TRBD1. Germline lookup yields CDR1 MGHDK and CDR2 SYGVNS. The CDR3 totals 15 residues. The V gene end was trimmed by 3 bases and the J gene end by 1 base; junction bases not matched to a gene: 6. CDR3 loop: CASSDGTVVSYEQYF. CDR3 DNA sequence: TGTGCCAGCAGTGACGGGACAGTAGTATCCTACGAGCAGTACTTC.

This chain uses TRBV7-9 with TRBJ1-2, with 12 bases matching TRBD1. From germline, CDR1 is SEHNR and CDR2 FQNEAQ (reference sequence). The CDR3 has 15 amino acids. V trimming: 5 bases; J trimming: 2 bases; junction bases outside the gene matches: 3. The CDR3 coding sequence is TGTGCCAGCAGCCAAGGGACAGGGGGCAACTATGGCTACACCTTC. This gives the protein CASSQGTGGNYGYTF.

The chain joins TRBV9 to TRBJ2-1, with TRBD2 identical over 7 bases. Germline V gives CDR1 SGDLS, CDR2 YYNGEE. CDR3 length: 15 residues. After removal of 0 bases from V and 7 bases from J, the junction contained 7 bases not matched to a gene. CDR3 DNA sequence: TGTGCCAGCAGCGTAGAAGGCGGGAGCGCAAATGAGCAGTTCTTC. Protein: CASSVEGGSANEQFF.

This chain uses TRBV30 with TRBJ2-3, with a weak D call TRBD2 (6 bases). V lost 4 bases and J 2 bases, leaving 7 bases between the germline ends. The CDR3 is made up of 12 amino acids. In germline, CDR1 is GTSNPN, CDR2 SVGIG (reference sequence). CDR3 region: CAWTGDTDTQYF. The DNA of the CDR3 is TGTGCCTGGACGGGGGACACAGATACGCAGTATTTT.

V is TRBV6-1 and J is TRBJ2-1, with D possibly being TRBD1 (5 bases). The CDR3 covers 13 residues. CDR1 is MNHNS and CDR2 is SASEGT in the germline V gene. Trimming took 6 bases from V and 8 from J, leaving 14 bases between them. This CDR3 reads CASSWGSGDEQFF. CDR3 bases: TGTGCCAGCAGCTGGGGCTCTGGCGATGAGCAGTTCTTC.

The chain is built from TRBV6-5 and TRBJ1-2, with D unresolved. The V gene lost 0 bases and the J gene lost 0 bases, with 11 bases spanning the gap. CDR1 is MNHEY and CDR2 is SVGAGI in the germline V gene. This CDR3 region has 16 residues. The CDR3 DNA reads TGTGCCAGCAGTTACTCCACAGCCATAGCTAACTATGGCTACACCTTC. Translation gives CASSYSTAIANYGYTF.

Concerning this clone: Here the CDR3 omits its conserved ending phenylalanine or tryptophan, so a read error is the likely source. The chain links TRBV25-1 to TRBJ1-5, with 8 positions matching TRBD1. The CDR3 consists of 15 residues. The V gene's germline CDR1 is MGHDK and CDR2 SYGVNS. The ends lost 4 bases at V and 4 bases at J; junction bases unmatched: 6. The CDR3 DNA is TGTGCCAGCAGTGGCGGGGACAGGTGGAATCAGCCCCAGCATTTG. Its protein is CASSGGDRWNQPQHL.

The V call is TRBV2, the J call TRBJ2-7; 9 nucleotides agree with TRBD2. The germline gives CDR1 SNHLY, CDR2 FYNNEI. The length of the CDR3 is 12 residues. CDR3 loop: CLSAGGTYEQYF. CDR3 DNA sequence: TGTCTTTCAGCGGGGGGAACCTACGAGCAGTACTTC.

The chain has TRBV28 and TRBJ2-3; D unclear. The CDR3 spans 14 residues. The ends were cut back, 10 bases at V and 1 base at J, with 15 bases in the middle. Germline V lookup: CDR1 MDHEN, CDR2 SYDVKM. CDR3 loop: CATIRKPGTDTQYF. The CDR3 nucleotides read TGTGCCACTATCCGAAAACCGGGCACAGATACGCAGTATTTT. Combining the CDR3 with reference TRBV28 and TRBJ2-3 gives the whole variable domain DVKVTQSSRYLVKRTGEKVFLECVQDMDHENMFWYRQDPGLGLRLIYFSYDVKMKEKGDIPEGYSVSREKKERFSLILESASTNQTSMYLCATIRKPGTDTQYFGPGTRLTVL.

A single count supports this clone. The rearrangement links TRBV27 to TRBJ1-5, with D unresolved. Germline lookup yields CDR1 MNHEY and CDR2 SMNVEV (reference sequence). The V end lost 4 bases, the J end lost 1 base, and 11 bases lay between the germline ends. There are 15 residues in the CDR3. This chain's CDR3 is CASSWVGGSNQPQHF. CDR3 in DNA: TGTGCCAGCAGTTGGGTAGGAGGCAGCAATCAGCCCCAGCATTTT.

The chain has TRBV29-1 and TRBJ1-2; D might be TRBD1 (6 bases). Germline V lookup: CDR1 SQVTM, CDR2 ANQGSEA. The CDR3 totals 13 residues. Trimming cost V 0 bases and J 3 bases, with 8 bases left between them. In DNA, the CDR3 is TGCAGCGTTGAAGATCCAGGGGACTATGGCTACACCTTC. Its translation is CSVEDPGDYGYTF.

The chain has TRBV6-5 and TRBJ2-7; D perhaps matches TRBD2 (5 bases). Per the germline V gene, CDR1 is MNHEY and CDR2 is SVGAGI. Trimming removed 0 bases at V and 3 bases at J, with 15 bases between. The CDR3 runs to 16 residues. CDR3 sequence (DNA): TGTGCCAGCAGTTACTCGACTGAGGGCCTTATCTACGAGCAGTACTTC. The encoded protein is CASSYSTEGLIYEQYF.

The genes are TRBV7-9 and TRBJ2-3; weak D call: TRBD1 (5 bases). V was pared by 8 bases and J by 7 bases, with 22 bases between. The germline CDR1 and CDR2 sequences are SEHNR and FQNEAQ (reference sequence). This CDR3 is 15 amino acids long. This CDR3 reads CASGSGSGAFYTQYF. The CDR3 DNA reads as TGTGCCAGCGGTTCGGGTAGTGGGGCCTTCTATACGCAGTATTTT.